This TCR beta chain derives from a study of spatial heterogeneity in lung cancer. Notes on the study in general: In blood, ubiquitous expanded tumor TCRs appeared more at resection than follow-up.

In germline, CDR1 is SNHLY, CDR2 FYNNEI. This CDR3 is 15 amino acids long. V lost 6 bases to trimming and J lost 4 bases; unmatched junction nucleotides: 7. Time point indicated: sample taken at primary tumor resection. Tumor, nontumor lung or frozen PBMC supplied whole RNA that was sequenced unsorted. TCRdb recomputed calls from the 5' RACE reads with MiXCR, one row per CDR3 protein. In the table there are about 95,000 distinct CDR3 sequences, roughly 9.5% of which are singletons. In its sample, this clonotype was seen a few times. The antigen is undetermined. The sequence derives from a male donor with early-stage non-small cell lung cancer. The chain employs TRBV2 and TRBJ2-2; 8 bases align to TRBD1. Material: PBMCs, obtained at surgery. The CDR3 DNA follows: TGTGCCAGCAGGGACCAGGGGGCCGGCACCGGGGAGCTGTTTTTT. It is translated as CASRDQGAGTGELFF.